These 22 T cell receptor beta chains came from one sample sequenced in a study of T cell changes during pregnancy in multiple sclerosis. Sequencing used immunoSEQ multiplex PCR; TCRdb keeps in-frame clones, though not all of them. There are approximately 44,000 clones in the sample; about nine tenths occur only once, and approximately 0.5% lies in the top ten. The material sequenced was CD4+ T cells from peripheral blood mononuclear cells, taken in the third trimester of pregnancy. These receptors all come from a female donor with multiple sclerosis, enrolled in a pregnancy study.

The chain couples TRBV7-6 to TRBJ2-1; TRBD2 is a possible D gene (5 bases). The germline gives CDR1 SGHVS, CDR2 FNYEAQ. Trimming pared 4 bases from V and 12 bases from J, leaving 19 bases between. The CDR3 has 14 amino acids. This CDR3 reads CASSSRNSGDRQFF. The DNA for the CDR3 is TGTGCCAGCAGCTCCCGTAATTCCGGGGATCGGCAGTTCTTC.

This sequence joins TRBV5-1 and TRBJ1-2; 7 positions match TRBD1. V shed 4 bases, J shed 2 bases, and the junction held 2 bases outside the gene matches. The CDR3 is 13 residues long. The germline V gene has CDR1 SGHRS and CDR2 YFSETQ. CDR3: CASSLQGNYGYTF. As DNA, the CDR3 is TGCGCCAGCAGCCTACAGGGGAACTATGGCTACACCTTC.

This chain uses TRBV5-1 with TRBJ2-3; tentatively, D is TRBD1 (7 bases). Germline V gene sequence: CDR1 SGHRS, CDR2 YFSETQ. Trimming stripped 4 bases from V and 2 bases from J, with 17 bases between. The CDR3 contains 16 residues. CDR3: CASSPRDRGFTDTQYF. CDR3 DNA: TGCGCCAGCAGCCCGCGGGACAGAGGTTTCACAGATACGCAGTATTTT. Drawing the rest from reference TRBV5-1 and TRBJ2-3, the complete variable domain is KAGVTQTPRYLIKTRGQQVTLSCSPISGHRSVSWYQQTPGQGLQFLFEYFSETQRNKGNFPGRFSGRQFSNSRSEMNVSTLELGDSALYLCASSPRDRGFTDTQYFGPGTRLTVL.

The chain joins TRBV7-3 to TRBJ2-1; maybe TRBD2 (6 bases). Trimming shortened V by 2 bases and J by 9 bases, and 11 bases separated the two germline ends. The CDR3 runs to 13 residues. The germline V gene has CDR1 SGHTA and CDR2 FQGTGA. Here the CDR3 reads CASSLRENGEQFF. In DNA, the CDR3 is TGTGCCAGCAGCTTACGGGAGAACGGTGAGCAGTTCTTC.

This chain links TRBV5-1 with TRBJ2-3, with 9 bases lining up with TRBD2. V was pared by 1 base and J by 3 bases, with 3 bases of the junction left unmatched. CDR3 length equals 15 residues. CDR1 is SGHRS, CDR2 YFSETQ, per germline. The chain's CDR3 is CASSLPGLATDTQYF. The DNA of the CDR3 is TGCGCCAGCAGCTTGCCGGGACTAGCAACAGATACGCAGTATTTT.

The CDR3 loop is CASSLGGLAGPNNEQFF. The CDR3 region has the DNA TGTGCCAGCAGCTTAGGGGGACTAGCGGGACCAAACAATGAGCAGTTCTTC. This chain uses TRBV7-9 with TRBJ2-1, with TRBD2 identical over 13 bases. Germline CDR1 reads SEHNR; CDR2 reads FQNEAQ (reference sequence). V dropped 1 base and J dropped 5; count of bases not matched to a gene: 5. The CDR3 loop spans 17 amino acids.

The CDR3 bases are TGTGCTAGTGGTTTGGTACTGGGGCGGGGGCTTCCGGAGCTGTTTTTT. It specifies CASGLVLGRGLPELFF. This chain joins TRBV12-5 and TRBJ2-2; D is possibly TRBD2 (7 bases). V lost 0 bases, J lost 10 bases, and 18 bases lay in between. The CDR3 runs to 16 residues. Germline values: CDR1 LGHNT, CDR2 FRNRAP.

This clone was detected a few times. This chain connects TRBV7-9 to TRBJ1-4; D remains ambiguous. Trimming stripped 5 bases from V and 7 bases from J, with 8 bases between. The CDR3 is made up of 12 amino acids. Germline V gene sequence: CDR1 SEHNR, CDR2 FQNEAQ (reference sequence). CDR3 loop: CASSPQAEKLFF. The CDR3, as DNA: TGTGCCAGCAGCCCCCAAGCTGAAAAACTGTTTTTT.

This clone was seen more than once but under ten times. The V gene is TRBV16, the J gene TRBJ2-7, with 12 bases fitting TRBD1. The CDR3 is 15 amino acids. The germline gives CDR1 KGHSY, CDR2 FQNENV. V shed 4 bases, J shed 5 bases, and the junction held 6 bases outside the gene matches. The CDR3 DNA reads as TGTGCCAGCAGCCCCGGGACAGGGGGCAAAAACGAGCAGTACTTC. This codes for CASSPGTGGKNEQYF.

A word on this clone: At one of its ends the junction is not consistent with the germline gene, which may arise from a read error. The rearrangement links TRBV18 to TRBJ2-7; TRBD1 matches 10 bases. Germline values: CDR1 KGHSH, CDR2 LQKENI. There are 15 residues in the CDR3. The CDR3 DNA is TGTGCCAGCTCAACACCGGGACAGGGGAGCTACGAGCAGTACTTC. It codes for CASSTPGQGSYEQYF.

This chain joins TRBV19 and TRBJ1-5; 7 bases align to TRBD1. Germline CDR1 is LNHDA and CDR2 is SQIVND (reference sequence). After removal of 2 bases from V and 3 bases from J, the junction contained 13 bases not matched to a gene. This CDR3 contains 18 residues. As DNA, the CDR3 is TGTGCCAGTAGTATATCTGGGACAGAAGTAGGTGCCAATCAGCCCCAGCATTTT. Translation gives CASSISGTEVGANQPQHF.

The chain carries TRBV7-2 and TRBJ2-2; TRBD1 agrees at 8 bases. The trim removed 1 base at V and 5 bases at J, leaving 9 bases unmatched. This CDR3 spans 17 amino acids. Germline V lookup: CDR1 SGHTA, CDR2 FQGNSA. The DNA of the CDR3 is TGTGCCAGCAGCTTAGTGGGAGGACAGGGAAGAACCGGGGAGCTGTTTTTT. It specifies CASSLVGGQGRTGELFF.

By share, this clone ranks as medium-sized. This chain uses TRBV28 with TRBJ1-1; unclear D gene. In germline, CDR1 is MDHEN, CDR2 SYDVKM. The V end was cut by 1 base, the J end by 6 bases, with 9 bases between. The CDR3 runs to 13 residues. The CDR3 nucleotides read TGTGCCAGCAGTTTATTGCCGAGCGCTGAAGCTTTCTTT. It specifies CASSLLPSAEAFF.

The DNA for the CDR3 is TGTGCCAGCAGCTTAGCTGGGGGAGGGGCGGTAGATACGCAGTATTTT. This codes for CASSLAGGGAVDTQYF. V gene TRBV7-6 combines with J gene TRBJ2-3; TRBD2 agrees at 7 bases. CDR1 and CDR2 (germline): SGHVS, FNYEAQ. This CDR3 region has 16 residues. The junction had 8 bases not matched to a gene; V was cut back by 0 bases and J by 5 bases.

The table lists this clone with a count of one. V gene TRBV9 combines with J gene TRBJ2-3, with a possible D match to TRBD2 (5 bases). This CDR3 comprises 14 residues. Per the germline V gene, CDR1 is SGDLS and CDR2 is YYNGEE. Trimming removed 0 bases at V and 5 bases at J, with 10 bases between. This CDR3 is CASSVEGVGDTQYF. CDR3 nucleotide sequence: TGTGCCAGCAGCGTAGAGGGAGTGGGAGATACGCAGTATTTT.

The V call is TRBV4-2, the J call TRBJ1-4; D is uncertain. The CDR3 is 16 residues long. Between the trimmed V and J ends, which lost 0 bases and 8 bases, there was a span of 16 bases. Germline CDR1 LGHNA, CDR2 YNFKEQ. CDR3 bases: TGTGCCAGCAGCCAAGACAGTCGGGGAGGGAAGGAAAAACTGTTTTTT. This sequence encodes CASSQDSRGGKEKLFF.

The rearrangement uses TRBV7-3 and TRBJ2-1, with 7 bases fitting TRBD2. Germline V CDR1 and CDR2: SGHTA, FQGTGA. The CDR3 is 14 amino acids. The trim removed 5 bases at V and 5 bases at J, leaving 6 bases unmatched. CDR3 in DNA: TGTGCCAGCAGCGGGCCGGGGGGTAACAATGAGCAGTTCTTC. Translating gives CASSGPGGNNEQFF. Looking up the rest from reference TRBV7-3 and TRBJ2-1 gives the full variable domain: GAGVSQTPSNKVTEKGKYVELRCDPISGHTALYWYRQSLGQGPEFLIYFQGTGAADDSGLPNDRFFAVRPEGSVSTLKIQRTERGDSAVYLCASSGPGGNNEQFFGPGTRLTVL.

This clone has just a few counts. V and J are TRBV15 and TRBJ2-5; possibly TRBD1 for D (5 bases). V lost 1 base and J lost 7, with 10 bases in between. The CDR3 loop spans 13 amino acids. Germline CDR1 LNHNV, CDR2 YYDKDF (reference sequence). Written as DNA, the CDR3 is TGTGCCACCAGCAGAGGGGGCTCTGGGACCCAGTACTTC. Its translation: CATSRGGSGTQYF.

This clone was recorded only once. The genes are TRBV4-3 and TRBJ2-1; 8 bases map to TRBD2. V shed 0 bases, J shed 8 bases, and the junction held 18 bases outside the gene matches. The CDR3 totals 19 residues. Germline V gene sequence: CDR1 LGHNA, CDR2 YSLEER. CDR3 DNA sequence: TGCGCCAGCAGCCAAGAATCGGCGGGGGGCGGGGGCCGGGGTGATGAGCAGTTCTTC. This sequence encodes CASSQESAGGGGRGDEQFF.

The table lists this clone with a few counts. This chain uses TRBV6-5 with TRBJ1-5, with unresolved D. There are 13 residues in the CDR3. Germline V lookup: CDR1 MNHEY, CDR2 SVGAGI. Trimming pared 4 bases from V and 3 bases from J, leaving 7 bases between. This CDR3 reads CASSLQINQPQHF. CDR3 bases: TGTGCCAGCAGTTTACAGATCAATCAGCCCCAGCATTTT.

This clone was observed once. In nucleotides, the CDR3 is TGTGCCAGCAGCAACGGGGGATGGGGCACAGATACGCAGTATTTT. Protein sequence: CASSNGGWGTDTQYF. The gene calls are TRBV9 and TRBJ2-3; possibly TRBD2 for D (6 bases). Per the germline V gene, CDR1 is SGDLS and CDR2 is YYNGEE. This CDR3 has 15 amino acids. Trimming pared 4 bases from V and 1 base from J, leaving 13 bases between.

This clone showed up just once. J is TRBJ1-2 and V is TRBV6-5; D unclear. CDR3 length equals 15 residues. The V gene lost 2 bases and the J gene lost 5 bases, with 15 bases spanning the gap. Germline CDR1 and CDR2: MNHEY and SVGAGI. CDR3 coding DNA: TGTGCCAGCAGTTACAGCGGCCGGAATGGGTATGGCTACACCTTC. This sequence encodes CASSYSGRNGYGYTF.